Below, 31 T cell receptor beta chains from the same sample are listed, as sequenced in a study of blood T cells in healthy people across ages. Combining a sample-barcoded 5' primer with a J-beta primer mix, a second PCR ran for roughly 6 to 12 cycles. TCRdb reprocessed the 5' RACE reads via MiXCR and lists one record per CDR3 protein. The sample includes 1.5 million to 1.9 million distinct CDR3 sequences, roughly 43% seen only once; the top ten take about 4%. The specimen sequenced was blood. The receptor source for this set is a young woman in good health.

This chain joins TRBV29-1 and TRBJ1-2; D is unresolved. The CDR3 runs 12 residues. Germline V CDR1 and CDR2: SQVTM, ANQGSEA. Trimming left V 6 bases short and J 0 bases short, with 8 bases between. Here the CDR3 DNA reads TGCAGCGTGCACCTTCCTAACTATGGCTACACCTTC. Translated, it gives CSVHLPNYGYTF.

This CDR3 is CASSQVLMVETQYF. The CDR3 bases are TGCGCCAGCAGCCAAGTACTAATGGTCGAGACCCAGTACTTC. The chain recombines TRBV4-1 with TRBJ2-5; D gene ambiguous. With 1 base removed from V and 5 bases from J, the gap between germline ends came to 11 bases. Per germline, CDR1 MGHRA and CDR2 YSYEKL. This CDR3 contains 14 residues.

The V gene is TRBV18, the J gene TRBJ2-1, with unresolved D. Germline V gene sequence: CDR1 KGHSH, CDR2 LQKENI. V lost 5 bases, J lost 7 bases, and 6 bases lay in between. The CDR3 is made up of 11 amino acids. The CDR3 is CASSTKNEQFF. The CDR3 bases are TGTGCCAGCTCAACAAAGAATGAGCAGTTCTTC.

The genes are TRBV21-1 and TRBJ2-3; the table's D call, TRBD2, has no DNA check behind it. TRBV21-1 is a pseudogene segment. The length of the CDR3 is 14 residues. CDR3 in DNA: TGTGCCAGCAGCCCCTCGGCGGGAACAGATACGCAGTATTTT. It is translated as CASSPSAGTDTQYF.

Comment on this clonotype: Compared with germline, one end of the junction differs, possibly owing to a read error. DNA of the CDR3: TGTGCCGGCAGTTATTACGACAGGGGGCCGGAGACCCAGTACTTC. It yields the protein CAGSYYDRGPETQYF. The V and J genes are TRBV6-2 or TRBV6-3 and TRBJ2-5; 10 nucleotides agree with TRBD1. This CDR3 region has 15 residues. Germline CDR1 MNHEY, CDR2 SVGEGT.

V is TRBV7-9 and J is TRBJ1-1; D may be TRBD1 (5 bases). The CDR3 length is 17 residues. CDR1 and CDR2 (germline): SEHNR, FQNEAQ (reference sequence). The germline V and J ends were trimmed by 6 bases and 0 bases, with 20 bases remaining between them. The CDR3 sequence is CASSHREAGLMNTEAFF. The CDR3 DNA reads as TGTGCCAGCAGTCATCGAGAGGCAGGGCTCATGAACACTGAAGCTTTCTTT.

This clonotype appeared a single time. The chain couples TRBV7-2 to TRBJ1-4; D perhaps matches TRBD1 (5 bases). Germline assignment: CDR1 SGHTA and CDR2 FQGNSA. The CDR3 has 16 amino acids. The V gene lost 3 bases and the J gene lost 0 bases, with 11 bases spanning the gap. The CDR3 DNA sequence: TGTGCCAGCAGCTTCCGGGACCTTGCAACTAATGAAAAACTGTTTTTT. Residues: CASSFRDLATNEKLFF.

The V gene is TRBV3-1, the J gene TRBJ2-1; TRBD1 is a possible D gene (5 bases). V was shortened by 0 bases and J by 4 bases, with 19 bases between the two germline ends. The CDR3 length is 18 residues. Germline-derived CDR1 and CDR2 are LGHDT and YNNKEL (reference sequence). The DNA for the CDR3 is TGTGCCAGCAGCCAAGATACAGGCAGCCTTTGGTTTTACAATGAGCAGTTCTTC. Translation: CASSQDTGSLWFYNEQFF.

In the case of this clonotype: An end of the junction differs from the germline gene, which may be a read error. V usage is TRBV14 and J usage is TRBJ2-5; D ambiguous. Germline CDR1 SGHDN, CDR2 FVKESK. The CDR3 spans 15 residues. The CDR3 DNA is TGTGCCAGCATCCAAGTACCCATTGGGAAAGAGACCCAGTACTTC. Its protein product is CASIQVPIGKETQYF.

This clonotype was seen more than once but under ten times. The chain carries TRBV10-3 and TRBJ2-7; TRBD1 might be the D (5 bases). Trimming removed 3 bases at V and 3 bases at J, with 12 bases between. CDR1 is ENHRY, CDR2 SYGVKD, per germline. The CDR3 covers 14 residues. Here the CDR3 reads CAISERTQNYEQYF. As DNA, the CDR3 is TGTGCCATCAGTGAAAGGACACAAAACTACGAGCAGTACTTC.

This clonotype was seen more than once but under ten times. This CDR3 is CASSKQGRSTEAFF. CDR3 nucleotide sequence: TGTGCCAGCAGTAAACAGGGTCGAAGCACTGAAGCTTTCTTT. The gene calls are TRBV7-2 and TRBJ1-1, with a possible D match to TRBD1 (6 bases). Germline V CDR1 and CDR2: SGHTA, FQGNSA. Trimming cost V 6 bases and J 4 bases, with 15 bases left between them. This CDR3 has 14 amino acids.

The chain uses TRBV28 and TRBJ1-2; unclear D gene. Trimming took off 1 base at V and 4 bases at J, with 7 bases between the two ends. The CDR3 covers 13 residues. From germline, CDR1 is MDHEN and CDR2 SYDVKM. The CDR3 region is CASSLSPFYGYTF. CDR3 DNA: TGTGCCAGCAGTTTATCCCCTTTCTATGGCTACACCTTC.

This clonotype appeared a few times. CDR3 nucleotides: TGCAGCGTTGAGGCAGGGGGACTGAACACTGAAGCTTTCTTT. It specifies CSVEAGGLNTEAFF. The V call is TRBV29-1, the J call TRBJ1-1; 7 nucleotides line up with TRBD1. The CDR3 has 14 amino acids. CDR1 is SQVTM and CDR2 is ANQGSEA in the germline V gene. V trimming: 3 bases; J trimming: 0 bases; junction bases outside the gene matches: 4.

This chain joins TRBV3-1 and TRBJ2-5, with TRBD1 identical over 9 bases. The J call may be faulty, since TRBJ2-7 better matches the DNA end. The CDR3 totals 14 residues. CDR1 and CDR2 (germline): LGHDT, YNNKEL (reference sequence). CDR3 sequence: CASSVGTGYYEQYF. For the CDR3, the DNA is TGTGCCAGCAGCGTTGGGACAGGGTACTACGAGCAGTACTTC.

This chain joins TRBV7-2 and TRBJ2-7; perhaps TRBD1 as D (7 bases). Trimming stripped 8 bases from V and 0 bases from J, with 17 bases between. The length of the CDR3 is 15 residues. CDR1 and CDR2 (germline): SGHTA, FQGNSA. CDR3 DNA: TGTGCCAGCGAACTCCAGGGGGGAAGCTCCTACGAGCAGTACTTC. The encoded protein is CASELQGGSSYEQYF.

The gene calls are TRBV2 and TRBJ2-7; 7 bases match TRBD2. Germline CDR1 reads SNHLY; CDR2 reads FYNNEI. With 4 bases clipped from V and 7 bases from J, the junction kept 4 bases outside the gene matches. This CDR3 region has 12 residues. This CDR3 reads CASSGLANEQYF. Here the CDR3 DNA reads TGTGCCAGCAGTGGACTAGCCAATGAGCAGTACTTC.

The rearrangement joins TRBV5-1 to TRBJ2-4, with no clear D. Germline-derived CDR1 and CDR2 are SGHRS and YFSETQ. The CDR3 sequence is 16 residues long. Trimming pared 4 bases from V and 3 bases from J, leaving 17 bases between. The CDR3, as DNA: TGCGCCAGCAGCCCAGGACCCGCTTTAGGCAAAAACATTCAGTACTTC. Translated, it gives CASSPGPALGKNIQYF.

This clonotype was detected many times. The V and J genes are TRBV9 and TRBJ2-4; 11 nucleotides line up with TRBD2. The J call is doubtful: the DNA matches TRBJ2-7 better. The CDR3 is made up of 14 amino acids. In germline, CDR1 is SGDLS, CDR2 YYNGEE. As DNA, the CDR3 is TGTGCCAGCAGCGTTAGCGGGGGGGGCTACGAGCAGTACTTC. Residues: CASSVSGGGYEQYF.

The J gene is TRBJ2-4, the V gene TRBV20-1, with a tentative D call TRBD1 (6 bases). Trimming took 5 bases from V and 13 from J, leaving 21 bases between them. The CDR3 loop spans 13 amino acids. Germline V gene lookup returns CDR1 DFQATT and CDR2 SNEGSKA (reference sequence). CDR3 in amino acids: CSAPTGWNNEQYF. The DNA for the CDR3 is TGCAGTGCTCCGACAGGTTGGAACAATGAGCAGTACTTC.

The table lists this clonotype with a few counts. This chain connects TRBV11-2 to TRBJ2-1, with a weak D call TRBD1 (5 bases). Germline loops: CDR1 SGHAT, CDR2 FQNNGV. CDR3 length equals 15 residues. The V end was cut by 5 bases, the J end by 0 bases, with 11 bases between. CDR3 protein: CASSPDRFSYNEQFF. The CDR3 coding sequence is TGTGCCAGCAGCCCCGACAGATTCTCCTACAATGAGCAGTTCTTC.

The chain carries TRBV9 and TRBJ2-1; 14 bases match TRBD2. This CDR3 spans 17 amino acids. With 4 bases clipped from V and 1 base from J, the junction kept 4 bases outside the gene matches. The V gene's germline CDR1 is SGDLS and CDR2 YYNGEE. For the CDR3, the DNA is TGTGCCAGCAGCTTAGGGACTAGCGGGAGTTCCTACAATGAGCAGTTCTTC. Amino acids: CASSLGTSGSSYNEQFF.

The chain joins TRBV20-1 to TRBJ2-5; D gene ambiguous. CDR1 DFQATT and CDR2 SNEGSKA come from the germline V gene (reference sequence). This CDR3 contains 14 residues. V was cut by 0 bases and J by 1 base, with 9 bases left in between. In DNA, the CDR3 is TGCAGTGCTAGAGATATCCAGCGCCAAGAGACCCAGTACTTC. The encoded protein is CSARDIQRQETQYF.

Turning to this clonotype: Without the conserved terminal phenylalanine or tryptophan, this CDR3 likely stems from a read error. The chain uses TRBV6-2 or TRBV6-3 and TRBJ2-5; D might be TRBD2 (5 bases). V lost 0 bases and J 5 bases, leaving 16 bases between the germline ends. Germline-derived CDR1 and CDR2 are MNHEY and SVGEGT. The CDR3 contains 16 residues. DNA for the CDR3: TGTGCCAGCAGTTACTCCCCATCATCACTAGAGGAGACCCAGTACTCC. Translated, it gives CASSYSPSSLEETQYS.

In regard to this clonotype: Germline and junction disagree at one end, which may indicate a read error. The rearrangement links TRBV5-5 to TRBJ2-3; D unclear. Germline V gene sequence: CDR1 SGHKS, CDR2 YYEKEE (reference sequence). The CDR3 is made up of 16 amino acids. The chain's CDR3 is CAGSLVWATSTDTQYF. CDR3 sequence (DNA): TGTGCCGGCAGCTTGGTGTGGGCTACCAGCACAGATACGCAGTATTTT.

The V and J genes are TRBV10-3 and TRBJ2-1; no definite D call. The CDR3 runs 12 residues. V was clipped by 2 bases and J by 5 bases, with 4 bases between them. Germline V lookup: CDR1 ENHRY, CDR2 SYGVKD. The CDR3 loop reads CAISEQNNEQFF. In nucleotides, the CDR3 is TGTGCCATCAGTGAGCAAAACAATGAGCAGTTCTTC.

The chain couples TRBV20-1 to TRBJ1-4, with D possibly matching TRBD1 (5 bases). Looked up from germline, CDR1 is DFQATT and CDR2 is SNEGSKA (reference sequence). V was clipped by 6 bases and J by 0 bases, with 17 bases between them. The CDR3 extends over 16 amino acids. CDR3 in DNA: TGCAGTGCAGCCCCCAGGGTTACGGCAACTAATGAAAAACTGTTTTTT. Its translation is CSAAPRVTATNEKLFF.

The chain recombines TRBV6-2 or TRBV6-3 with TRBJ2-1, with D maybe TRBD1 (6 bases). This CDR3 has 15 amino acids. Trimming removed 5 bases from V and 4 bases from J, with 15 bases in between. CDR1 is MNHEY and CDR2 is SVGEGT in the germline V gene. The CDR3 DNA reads TGTGCCAGCAGTAACACTGGTACAGGGTACAATGAGCAGTTCTTC. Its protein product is CASSNTGTGYNEQFF.

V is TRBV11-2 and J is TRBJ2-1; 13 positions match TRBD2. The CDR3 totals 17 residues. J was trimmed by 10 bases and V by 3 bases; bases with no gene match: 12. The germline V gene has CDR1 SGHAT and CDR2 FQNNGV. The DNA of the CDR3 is TGTGCCAGCAGCTTGGGTGGACTAGCGGGAGCTATGGGAGAGCAGTTCTTC. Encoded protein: CASSLGGLAGAMGEQFF.

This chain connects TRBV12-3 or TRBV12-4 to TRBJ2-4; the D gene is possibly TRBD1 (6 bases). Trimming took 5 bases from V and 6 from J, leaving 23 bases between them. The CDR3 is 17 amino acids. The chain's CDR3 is CASSPSTGKLAGNIQYF. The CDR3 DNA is TGTGCCAGCAGTCCATCTACAGGGAAACTGGCGGGAAACATTCAGTACTTC.

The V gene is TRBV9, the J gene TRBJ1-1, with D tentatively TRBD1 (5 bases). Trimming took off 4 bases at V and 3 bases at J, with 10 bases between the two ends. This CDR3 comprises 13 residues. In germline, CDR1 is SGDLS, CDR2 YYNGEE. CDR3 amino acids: CASSPRVDTEAFF. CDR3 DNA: TGTGCCAGCAGCCCCAGGGTTGACACTGAAGCTTTCTTT.

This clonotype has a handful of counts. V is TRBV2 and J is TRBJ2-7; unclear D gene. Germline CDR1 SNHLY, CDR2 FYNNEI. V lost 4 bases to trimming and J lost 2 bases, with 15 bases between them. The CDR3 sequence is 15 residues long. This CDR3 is CASSGSSFEPYEQYF. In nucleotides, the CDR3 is TGTGCCAGCAGTGGTAGCAGCTTTGAGCCCTACGAGCAGTACTTC.